This T cell receptor beta chain was found in a study of Graves' ophthalmopathy and Graves' hyperthyroidism. There are 13 residues in the CDR3. Trimming cost V 2 bases and J 3 bases, with 8 bases left between them. Germline V gene lookup returns CDR1 MNHEY and CDR2 SVGAGI. CDR3 regions of TCR beta were amplified from RNA transcripts. Scientists carried out first-round RT-PCR using HTBI primers and then a second-round multiplex PCR. A single record per CDR3 protein comes from TCRdb applying MiXCR to the multiplex PCR reads. The sample records hundreds of thousands of distinct CDR3 sequences, approximately 14% being singletons.

This chain joins TRBV6-5 and TRBJ2-7; no clear D gene. What was sequenced was blood. The TCR was taken from a young woman with Graves' ophthalmopathy. The DNA of the CDR3 is TGTGCCAGCAGTTACAGGGCTAACTACGAGCAGTACTTC. It is translated as CASSYRANYEQYF.